This is a list of T cell receptor beta chains from one sample in a study of blood T cell repertoires in COVID-19. Clones were read by immunoSEQ multiplex PCR, and TCRdb kept only the in-frame ones, dropping some. The sample holds 150,000 or so clones, about 90% seen once. Sequences were obtained from PBMCs or T cells enriched from blood (not recorded which). The receptors shown here come from a middle-aged woman who had been exposed to COVID-19. CDR3s include the opening cysteine and the closing phenylalanine or tryptophan. Each record gives: clone size, J gene, D gene, V gene, CDR3 DNA, CDR3 protein. The D gene is left open where the match is weak. Part of the rows lack a size; the others show once, few, many or a class for expanded clones.

size: NA
J: TRBJ1-1
D: NA
V: TRBV29-1
DNA: TGCAGCGTTGAAGGCCATCTTCTAGGAGCTTTCTTT
CDR3: CSVEGHLLGAFF

size: NA
J: TRBJ2-4
D: TRBD2
V: TRBV9
DNA: TGTGCCAGCAGCGAGGTGGGGCTAGCGGAAAACATTCAGTACTTC
CDR3: CASSEVGLAENIQYF

size: NA
J: TRBJ2-1
D: TRBD2
V: TRBV19
DNA: TGTGCCAGTAGTATCGGGGGGGCAATCAATGAGCAGTTCTTC
CDR3: CASSIGGAINEQFF

size: NA
J: TRBJ1-6
D: NA
V: TRBV10-3
DNA: TGTGCCATCATGCCGGGGGGCGATTCACCCCTCCACTTT
CDR3: CAIMPGGDSPLHF

size: NA
J: TRBJ2-7
D: NA
V: TRBV7-2
DNA: TGTGCCAGCAGCCTCGGACAGTTGATGCCCTACGAGCAGTACTTC
CDR3: CASSLGQLMPYEQYF

size: NA
J: TRBJ1-4
D: TRBD1
V: TRBV2
DNA: TGTGCCAGCAGTCAACACCTACAGGGGGCGGGTGAAAAACTGTTTTTT
CDR3: CASSQHLQGAGEKLFF

size: NA
J: TRBJ2-1
D: NA
V: TRBV5-1
DNA: TGCGCCAGCAGCGCCTACCGACAGGAGTTAAGTGGGCAGTTCTTC
CDR3: CASSAYRQELSGQFF

size: NA
J: TRBJ2-7
D: TRBD1
V: TRBV10-1
DNA: TGCGCCAGCAGCGAAGGACAGGGCGGCTCCTACGAGCAGTACTTC
CDR3: CASSEGQGGSYEQYF

size: NA
J: TRBJ2-5
D: TRBD1
V: TRBV7-3
DNA: TGTGCCAGCAGCTTAACCCTGGGGGGACAGGGGTCCCAGTACTTC
CDR3: CASSLTLGGQGSQYF

size: NA
J: TRBJ1-6
D: NA
V: TRBV21-1
DNA: TGTGCCAGCAGCAAAGAGTTGAGATGCTCCTATAATTCACCCCTCCACTTT
CDR3: CASSKELRCSYNSPLHF

size: NA
J: TRBJ2-2
D: TRBD2
V: TRBV10-1
DNA: TGCGCCAGCAGTGGGCTAGCGGGAGGGACCGGGGAGCTGTTTTTT
CDR3: CASSGLAGGTGELFF

size: NA
J: TRBJ1-5
D: NA
V: TRBV6-5
DNA: TGTGCCAGCAGGACCCCAGGTCAGCCCCAGCATTTT
CDR3: CASRTPGQPQHF

size: NA
J: TRBJ2-7
D: TRBD2
V: TRBV7-6
DNA: TGTGCCAGCAGCAGGACTAGCGGGAGTTACGAGCAGTACTTC
CDR3: CASSRTSGSYEQYF

size: NA
J: TRBJ2-7
D: TRBD1
V: TRBV19
DNA: TGTGCCAGTAGTACGACAGGGGTGGCCTACGAGCAGTACTTC
CDR3: CASSTTGVAYEQYF

size: NA
J: TRBJ2-3
D: NA
V: TRBV2
DNA: TGTGCCAGCAAGGAGGGGGGGCTCACAGATACGCAGTATTTT
CDR3: CASKEGGLTDTQYF

size: NA
J: TRBJ1-5
D: NA
V: TRBV12-3/TRBV12-4
DNA: TGTGCCAGCAGTTTAGGGGTGGAGCAGCCCCAGCATTTT
CDR3: CASSLGVEQPQHF

size: NA
J: TRBJ2-7
D: TRBD1
V: TRBV18
DNA: TGTGCCAGCTCACCACCAATTGCTAGACAGGGTATCTACGAGCAGTACTTC
CDR3: CASSPPIARQGIYEQYF

size: once
J: TRBJ1-5
D: NA
V: TRBV19
DNA: TGTGCCAGTAACCCCGAGGCGGGCAATCAGCCCCAGCATTTT
CDR3: CASNPEAGNQPQHF

size: NA
J: TRBJ1-2
D: NA
V: TRBV5-6
DNA: TGTGCCAGCAGCTTATCCAGGGAGGGGGGCTACACCTTC
CDR3: CASSLSREGGYTF

size: few
J: TRBJ1-4
D: TRBD1
V: TRBV19
DNA: TGTGCCGTGACCGGGACAGGGGGCGGAGATGAAAAACTGTTTTTT
CDR3: CAVTGTGGGDEKLFF

size: NA
J: TRBJ1-1
D: NA
V: TRBV6-2/TRBV6-3
DNA: TGTGCCAGCAGTTACTCACCCAGGGCGGGGTTGGACACTGAAGCTTTCTTT
CDR3: CASSYSPRAGLDTEAFF

size: NA
J: TRBJ1-1
D: NA
V: TRBV5-1
DNA: TGCGCCAGCAGCGGAACCGGGACAGAAGCTTTCTTT
CDR3: CASSGTGTEAFF

size: NA
J: TRBJ1-2
D: TRBD1
V: TRBV12-3/TRBV12-4
DNA: TGTGCCAGCAGTTCGAGGACAGGATTCGGCTACACCTTC
CDR3: CASSSRTGFGYTF

size: NA
J: TRBJ2-3
D: NA
V: TRBV6-4
DNA: TGTGCCAGCAGTGACGGGGGCTCTAGCACAGATACGCAGTATTTT
CDR3: CASSDGGSSTDTQYF

size: NA
J: TRBJ1-3
D: TRBD1
V: TRBV29-1
DNA: TGCAGCGGGACAGGGTACGGAAACACCATATATTTT
CDR3: CSGTGYGNTIYF

size: few
J: TRBJ1-5
D: TRBD1
V: TRBV4-1
DNA: TGCGCCAGCAGCCATGAGGACAGGGACGGTCAGCCCCAGCATTTT
CDR3: CASSHEDRDGQPQHF

size: NA
J: TRBJ1-4
D: NA
V: TRBV15
DNA: TGTGCCACCAGCAGGGAGGCCGAAAAACTGTTTTTT
CDR3: CATSREAEKLFF

size: once
J: TRBJ1-4
D: TRBD1
V: TRBV6-5
DNA: TGTGCCAGCAGCCCCGGACAGGGGGATGAAAAACTGTTTTTT
CDR3: CASSPGQGDEKLFF

size: NA
J: TRBJ2-7
D: NA
V: TRBV27
DNA: TGTGCCAGCAGTTTCGGACAGTCCTACGAGCAGTACTTC
CDR3: CASSFGQSYEQYF

size: NA
J: TRBJ1-1
D: NA
V: TRBV28
DNA: TGTGCCAGCAGTGCCCGACTATCCGGGGGCACTGAAGCTTTCTTT
CDR3: CASSARLSGGTEAFF

size: NA
J: TRBJ1-4
D: NA
V: TRBV9
DNA: TGTGCCAGCAGCGTAGCTAGTTTCCCTAATGAAAAACTGTTTTTT
CDR3: CASSVASFPNEKLFF

size: NA
J: TRBJ2-7
D: NA
V: TRBV4-3
DNA: TGCGCCAGCAGCCAAGATTTAGGGGACATATCCTTCTACGAGCAGTACTTC
CDR3: CASSQDLGDISFYEQYF

size: NA
J: TRBJ2-2
D: NA
V: TRBV7-6
DNA: TGTGCCAGCAGCGGTCAGGCTCGGTTGAACACCGGGGAGCTGTTTTTT
CDR3: CASSGQARLNTGELFF

size: NA
J: TRBJ1-2
D: NA
V: TRBV6-6
DNA: TGTGCCAGCAGTTACGTGCAGGATAACTATGGCTACACCTTC
CDR3: CASSYVQDNYGYTF

size: NA
J: TRBJ1-5
D: TRBD1
V: TRBV5-1
DNA: TGCGCCAGCAGCGTGGACCCCGGGACAGCCCAAGGGGCGAATCAGCCCCAGCATTTT
CDR3: CASSVDPGTAQGANQPQHF

size: NA
J: TRBJ2-1
D: TRBD2
V: TRBV19
DNA: TGTGCCAGTATACCCGGGGGGGCGGTCCATGAGCAGTTCTTC
CDR3: CASIPGGAVHEQFF

size: NA
J: TRBJ1-5
D: NA
V: TRBV6-5
DNA: TGTGCCAGCAGCTCCCGCCCGGGGGGGGATCAGCCCCAGCATTTT
CDR3: CASSSRPGGDQPQHF

size: NA
J: TRBJ2-2
D: NA
V: TRBV9
DNA: TGTGCCAGCAGCGCACTGGGACACTCGACCGGGGAGCTGTTTTTT
CDR3: CASSALGHSTGELFF

size: NA
J: TRBJ1-2
D: NA
V: TRBV10-3
DNA: TGTGCCACCCTCGATACGGGGGGGATCTATGGCTACACCTTC
CDR3: CATLDTGGIYGYTF

size: NA
J: TRBJ1-6
D: TRBD1
V: TRBV27
DNA: TGTGCCAGCAGTTCCCCACCTAGGACAGGGGTGGATTCACCCCTCCACTTT
CDR3: CASSSPPRTGVDSPLHF

size: NA
J: TRBJ1-1
D: NA
V: TRBV9
DNA: TGTGCCAGCAGCGTAGTCCCAGGGGAAGTCGAAGCTTTCTTT
CDR3: CASSVVPGEVEAFF

size: few
J: TRBJ2-5
D: TRBD1
V: TRBV6-5
DNA: TGTGCCAGCAGTTACGTTAGACAGGGAGAGACCCAGTACTTC
CDR3: CASSYVRQGETQYF

size: NA
J: TRBJ2-1
D: TRBD2
V: TRBV3-1/TRBV3-2
DNA: TGTGCCAGCAGCCAAGATGGGGGACTAGCGGGGAACAATGAGCAGTTCTTC
CDR3: CASSQDGGLAGNNEQFF

size: many
J: TRBJ1-5
D: NA
V: TRBV19
DNA: TGTGCCAGTAGGCCACAGGGCCGGGTACAGCCCCAGCATTTT
CDR3: CASRPQGRVQPQHF

size: NA
J: TRBJ2-1
D: NA
V: TRBV7-2
DNA: TGTGCCAGCAGCTTAGGCCCCAGGGTAATCAATGAGCAGTTCTTC
CDR3: CASSLGPRVINEQFF

size: many
J: TRBJ2-1
D: TRBD2
V: TRBV20-1
DNA: TGCAGTGCTAGTTACGGGGGGGATTACAATGAGCAGTTCTTC
CDR3: CSASYGGDYNEQFF

size: NA
J: TRBJ1-1
D: NA
V: TRBV6-2/TRBV6-3
DNA: TGTGCCAGCAGTTTTCGCGGGACCCTAAACACTGAAGCTTTCTTT
CDR3: CASSFRGTLNTEAFF

size: NA
J: TRBJ1-1
D: NA
V: TRBV7-9
DNA: TGTGCCAGCAGCCCACCACAGGGAAAGAACACTGAAGCTTTCTTT
CDR3: CASSPPQGKNTEAFF

size: NA
J: TRBJ1-6
D: TRBD1
V: TRBV27
DNA: TGTGCCAGCAGTTCCTCTGACAGGGTTTATTCACCCCTCCACTTT
CDR3: CASSSSDRVYSPLHF

size: NA
J: TRBJ2-1
D: TRBD2
V: TRBV2
DNA: TGTGCCAGCAGTGAAGTTGGTCTAGCGGGAGCGGGTGAGCAGTTCTTC
CDR3: CASSEVGLAGAGEQFF

size: NA
J: TRBJ2-1
D: TRBD1
V: TRBV27
DNA: TGTGCCTCAGGGACAGAGACCTACAATGAGCAGTTCTTC
CDR3: CASGTETYNEQFF

size: once
J: TRBJ1-5
D: TRBD1
V: TRBV18
DNA: TGTGCCAGCTCACCACAGGGGGCAAGGCAGCCCCAGCATTTT
CDR3: CASSPQGARQPQHF

size: few
J: TRBJ1-2
D: TRBD1
V: TRBV9
DNA: TGTGCCAGCAGCCCCACGGGACAGCTTAACTATGGCTACACCTTC
CDR3: CASSPTGQLNYGYTF

size: few
J: TRBJ2-7
D: NA
V: TRBV5-1
DNA: TGCGCCAGCTATAACAGGGAGCAGTACGAGCAGTACTTC
CDR3: CASYNREQYEQYF